This passage covers 20 T cell receptor beta chains from one sample sequenced in a study of shared clonotypes between healthy human individuals. Only in-frame clones appear in the TCRdb table, and some are missing; sequencing was by immunoSEQ multiplex PCR. This table holds about 980,000 clones, 76% found once. The sequenced sample was memory CD4+ T cells sorted from blood. Subset described: CD45RA-negative fraction. All receptors come from a man aged 18 to 29 in good health.

This chain joins TRBV5-1 and TRBJ1-3; D gene ambiguous. The CDR3 has 15 amino acids. Germline V gives CDR1 SGHRS, CDR2 YFSETQ. Between the trimmed V and J ends, which lost 0 bases and 2 bases, there was a span of 9 bases. The CDR3 region has the DNA TGCGCCAGCAGCTTGGATGGCAGCCCTGGAAACACCATATATTTT. Translated, it gives CASSLDGSPGNTIYF.

Comments on this clone: The sample carries other DNA sequences with the same CDR3. The gene calls are TRBV30 and TRBJ1-1; no definite D call. The CDR3 contains 12 residues. V lost 4 bases and J lost 0, with 6 bases in between. Looked up from germline, CDR1 is GTSNPN and CDR2 is SVGIG (reference sequence). The CDR3 bases are TGTGCCTGGACGAGGATGAACACTGAAGCTTTCTTT. Translated, it gives CAWTRMNTEAFF.

V gene TRBV7-9 combines with J gene TRBJ2-3; possibly TRBD1 for D (6 bases). The CDR3 runs 14 residues. Trimming shortened V by 5 bases and J by 3 bases, and 12 bases separated the two germline ends. From germline, CDR1 is SEHNR and CDR2 FQNEAQ (reference sequence). The CDR3 nucleotides are TGTGCCAGCAGCGTCGGACAGCAGACAGATACGCAGTATTTT. The encoded protein is CASSVGQQTDTQYF.

This chain links TRBV19 with TRBJ1-5, with 10 bases that match TRBD1. V trimming: 9 bases; J trimming: 2 bases; junction bases outside the gene matches: 7. The CDR3 is made up of 15 amino acids. Germline V gene data show CDR1 as LNHDA and CDR2 as SQIVND (reference sequence). The CDR3 loop is CASKRGTGGNQPQHF. CDR3 nucleotide sequence: TGTGCCAGCAAGAGGGGGACAGGGGGCAATCAGCCCCAGCATTTT.

The V gene is TRBV6-5, the J gene TRBJ1-1; 8 bases fit TRBD1. J lost 9 bases, V lost 6 bases, and 9 bases had no gene match. The CDR3 covers 13 residues. The germline V gene encodes CDR1 MNHEY and CDR2 SVGAGI. CDR3 sequence reads: CASRPATGGKAFF. The CDR3 bases are TGTGCCAGCAGACCGGCCACAGGGGGAAAAGCTTTCTTT.

The chain carries TRBV5-5 and TRBJ2-3; D not certain. There are 15 residues in the CDR3. Looked up from germline, CDR1 is SGHKS and CDR2 is YYEKEE (reference sequence). V lost 2 bases and J lost 2, with 12 bases in between. This CDR3 reads CASSFEDLDTDTQYF. CDR3 DNA sequence: TGTGCCAGCAGCTTTGAGGACCTGGACACAGATACGCAGTATTTT.

The chain recombines TRBV14 with TRBJ1-4; D remains ambiguous. V lost 2 bases to trimming and J lost 5 bases, with 12 bases between them. In germline, CDR1 is SGHDN, CDR2 FVKESK. The CDR3 loop spans 15 amino acids. For the CDR3, the DNA is TGTGCCAGCAGCCAATCACCTAAACTGAATGAAAAACTGTTTTTT. Amino acid sequence: CASSQSPKLNEKLFF.

CDR3 DNA: TGCGCCAGCAGCAATAAACAGGGTACTGAAGCTTTCTTT. Its protein is CASSNKQGTEAFF. The J gene is TRBJ1-1, the V gene TRBV5-1; D is possibly TRBD1 (6 bases). This CDR3 is 13 amino acids long. Germline CDR1 is SGHRS and CDR2 is YFSETQ. V lost 4 bases to trimming and J lost 5 bases, with 12 bases between them.

The rearrangement joins TRBV11-3 to TRBJ2-7; 8 bases agree with TRBD2. J gave up 0 bases and V 5 bases, and 6 bases lay outside the gene matches. CDR1 is SGHNT, CDR2 YENEEA, per germline. The CDR3 sequence is 15 residues long. CDR3 sequence: CASSRGGSPSYEQYF. The CDR3 DNA sequence: TGTGCCAGCAGCCGGGGGGGCTCTCCCTCCTACGAGCAGTACTTC.

This clone was seen a single time. The chain combines TRBV18 with TRBJ2-7; tentatively, D is TRBD2 (6 bases). This CDR3 has 16 amino acids. Germline lookup yields CDR1 KGHSH and CDR2 LQKENI. V dropped 2 bases and J dropped 6 bases, with 20 bases sitting between them. This CDR3 reads CASSPGAPGSLGEQYF. The CDR3 nucleotides read TGTGCCAGCTCACCAGGGGCCCCCGGGAGTCTAGGCGAGCAGTACTTC.

This clone was recorded once. The CDR3 loop is CASSYNRDTEAFF. CDR3 nucleotide sequence: TGTGCCAGCAGCTACAACAGGGACACTGAAGCTTTCTTT. The V and J genes are TRBV5-4 and TRBJ1-1; possibly TRBD1 for D (6 bases). CDR3 length equals 13 residues. The V gene's germline CDR1 is SGHNT and CDR2 YYREEE (reference sequence). The V end lost 3 bases, the J end lost 3 bases, and 9 bases lay between the germline ends.

The chain carries TRBV2 and TRBJ1-4, with D uncertain. V lost 2 bases and J 4 bases, leaving 17 bases between the germline ends. The CDR3 is 17 residues long. Germline V gene data show CDR1 as SNHLY and CDR2 as FYNNEI. This CDR3 reads CASSEKPRVEGNEKLFF. Here the CDR3 DNA reads TGTGCCAGCAGTGAAAAACCTAGGGTTGAGGGTAATGAAAAACTGTTTTTT. Based on the CDR3 plus reference TRBV2 and TRBJ1-4, the full variable domain is EPEVTQTPSHQVTQMGQEVILRCVPISNHLYFYWYRQILGQKVEFLVSFYNNEISEKSEIFDDQFSVERPDGSNFTLKIRSTKLEDSAMYFCASSEKPRVEGNEKLFFGSGTQLSVL.

The genes are TRBV15 and TRBJ1-3; D unresolved. Germline loops: CDR1 LNHNV, CDR2 YYDKDF (reference sequence). Trimming took 4 bases from V and 1 from J, leaving 8 bases between them. CDR3 size: 14 residues. CDR3 sequence: CATSNDLSGNTIYF. In nucleotides, the CDR3 is TGTGCCACCAGCAATGACCTGTCTGGAAACACCATATATTTT.

On this clone itself: A much bigger clone sits one base away, suggesting this may be a read error. The sample carries other DNA sequences with the same CDR3. V gene TRBV2 combines with J gene TRBJ1-2; TRBD1 is a possible D gene (6 bases). Per the germline V gene, CDR1 is SNHLY and CDR2 is FYNNEI. The V and J ends lost 7 bases and 3 bases respectively, with 9 bases between them. The CDR3 loop spans 12 amino acids. The CDR3 DNA reads as TGTGCCAGCACAGGGGACGACTATGGCTACACCTTC. The encoded protein is CASTGDDYGYTF.

Of note for this clone: The sample holds other DNA sequences that translate to the same CDR3. The chain uses TRBV9 and TRBJ2-1; tentative D call: TRBD2 (5 bases). The CDR3 is 15 amino acids. V was clipped by 4 bases and J by 0 bases, with 11 bases between them. Germline V gene sequence: CDR1 SGDLS, CDR2 YYNGEE. This CDR3 is CASSRAGSSYNEQFF. CDR3 DNA sequence: TGTGCCAGCAGCCGGGCGGGTAGCTCCTACAATGAGCAGTTCTTC.

This clone was observed a handful of times. J is TRBJ1-2 and V is TRBV30; 8 bases agree with TRBD1. The CDR3 contains 14 residues. In germline, CDR1 is GTSNPN, CDR2 SVGIG (reference sequence). Trimming took 4 bases from V and 1 from J; bases not matched to a gene: 5. CDR3: CAWTRTGSNYGYTF. CDR3 nucleotide sequence: TGTGCCTGGACAAGGACAGGGAGTAACTATGGCTACACCTTC.

The gene calls are TRBV21-1 and TRBJ2-1; the table's D gene call, TRBD2, was not cross checked with the DNA. TRBV21-1 is labeled a pseudogene. The CDR3 loop spans 16 amino acids. In DNA form, the CDR3 reads TGTGCCAGCAGCACCGTTTCTAGCGGGAGAGGGAATGAGCAGTTCTTC. Translation: CASSTVSSGRGNEQFF.

Details on this clone: One end of the junction does not line up with germline, which may come from a read error. This rearrangement joins TRBV5-1 to TRBJ1-4; maybe TRBD1 (5 bases). Germline V gene lookup returns CDR1 SGHRS and CDR2 YFSETQ. The CDR3 extends over 14 amino acids. DNA for the CDR3: TGCGCCAGCAGCTTGGACGGGGCTAAGGAAAAACTGTTTTTT. Translating it yields CASSLDGAKEKLFF.

The chain joins TRBV18 to TRBJ2-5; D gene uncertain. Germline CDR1 KGHSH, CDR2 LQKENI. Trimming shortened V by 6 bases and J by 2 bases, and 13 bases separated the two germline ends. The CDR3 consists of 14 residues. For the CDR3, the DNA is TGTGCCAGCTCCCCTGCGAGTCTTCAAGAGACCCAGTACTTC. Protein: CASSPASLQETQYF.

As regards this clone: Other DNA sequences from this sample encode an identical CDR3 as well. J is TRBJ1-1 and V is TRBV18, with no clear D. Trimming took 4 bases from V and 1 from J, leaving 4 bases between them. The CDR3 is 12 residues long. Per the germline V gene, CDR1 is KGHSH and CDR2 is LQKENI. The CDR3 is CASSQGNTEAFF. In DNA, the CDR3 is TGTGCCAGCTCACAGGGGAACACTGAAGCTTTCTTT.